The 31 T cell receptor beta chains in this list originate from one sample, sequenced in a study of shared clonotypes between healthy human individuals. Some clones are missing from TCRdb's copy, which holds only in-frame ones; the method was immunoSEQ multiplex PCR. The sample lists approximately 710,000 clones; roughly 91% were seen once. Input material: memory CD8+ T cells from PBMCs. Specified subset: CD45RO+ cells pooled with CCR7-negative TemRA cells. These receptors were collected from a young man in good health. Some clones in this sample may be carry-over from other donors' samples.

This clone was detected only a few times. The CDR3, as DNA: TGTGCCAGCAGCTTACTCGGGGCTGACTATGGCTACACCTTC. It codes for CASSLLGADYGYTF. The rearrangement links TRBV7-9 to TRBJ1-2, with D perhaps TRBD1 (5 bases). Germline CDR1 is SEHNR and CDR2 is FQNEAQ (reference sequence). Trimming left V 2 bases short and J 3 bases short, with 10 bases between. The CDR3 has 14 amino acids.

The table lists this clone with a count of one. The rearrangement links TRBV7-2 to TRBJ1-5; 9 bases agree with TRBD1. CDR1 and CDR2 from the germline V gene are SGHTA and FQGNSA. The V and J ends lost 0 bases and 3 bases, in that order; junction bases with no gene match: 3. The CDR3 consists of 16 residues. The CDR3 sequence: CASSLASQGANQPQHF. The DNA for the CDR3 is TGTGCCAGCAGCTTAGCCTCACAGGGGGCCAATCAGCCCCAGCATTTT.

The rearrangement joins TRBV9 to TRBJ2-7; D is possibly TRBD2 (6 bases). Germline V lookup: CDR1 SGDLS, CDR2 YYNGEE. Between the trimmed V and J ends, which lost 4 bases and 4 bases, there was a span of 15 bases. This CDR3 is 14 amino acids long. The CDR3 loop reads CASSLGTAHYEQYF. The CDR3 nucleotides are TGTGCCAGCAGCCTCGGGACTGCCCATTACGAGCAGTACTTC.

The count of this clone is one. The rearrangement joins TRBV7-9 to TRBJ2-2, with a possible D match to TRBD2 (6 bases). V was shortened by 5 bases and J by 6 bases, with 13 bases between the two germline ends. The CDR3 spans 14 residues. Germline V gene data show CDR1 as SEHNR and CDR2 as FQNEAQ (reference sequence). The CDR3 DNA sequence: TGTGCCAGCAGCCAGACTAGTAAGGCCGGGGAGCTGTTTTTT. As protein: CASSQTSKAGELFF.

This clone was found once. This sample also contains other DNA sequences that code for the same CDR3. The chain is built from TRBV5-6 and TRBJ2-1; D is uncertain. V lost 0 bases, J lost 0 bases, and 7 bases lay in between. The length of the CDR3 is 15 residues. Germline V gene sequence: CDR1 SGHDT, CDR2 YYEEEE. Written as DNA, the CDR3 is TGTGCCAGCAGCTTGGGTCCGAGCTCCTACAATGAGCAGTTCTTC. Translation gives CASSLGPSSYNEQFF.

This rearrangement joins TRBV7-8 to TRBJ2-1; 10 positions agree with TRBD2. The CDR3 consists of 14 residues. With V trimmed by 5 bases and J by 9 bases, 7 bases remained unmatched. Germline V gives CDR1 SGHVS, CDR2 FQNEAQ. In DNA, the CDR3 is TGTGCCAGCAGCGTTCCGGGACTAGCGCCTGAGCAGTTCTTC. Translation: CASSVPGLAPEQFF.

The DNA of the CDR3 is TGTGCCTGGAAAGCGAAGACAGGGAGGAACACTGAAGCTTTCTTT. Protein sequence: CAWKAKTGRNTEAFF. The chain employs TRBV30 and TRBJ1-1, with TRBD1 matching over 7 bases. The V and J ends lost 4 bases and 1 base, in that order; junction bases with no gene match: 9. Germline V gene lookup returns CDR1 GTSNPN and CDR2 SVGIG (reference sequence). The length of the CDR3 is 15 residues.

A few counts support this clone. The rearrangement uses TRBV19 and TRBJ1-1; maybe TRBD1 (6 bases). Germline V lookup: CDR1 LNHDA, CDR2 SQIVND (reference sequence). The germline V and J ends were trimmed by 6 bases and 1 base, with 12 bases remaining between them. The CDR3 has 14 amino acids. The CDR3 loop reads CASSLPGQNTEAFF. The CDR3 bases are TGTGCCAGTAGCCTACCGGGACAGAACACTGAAGCTTTCTTT.

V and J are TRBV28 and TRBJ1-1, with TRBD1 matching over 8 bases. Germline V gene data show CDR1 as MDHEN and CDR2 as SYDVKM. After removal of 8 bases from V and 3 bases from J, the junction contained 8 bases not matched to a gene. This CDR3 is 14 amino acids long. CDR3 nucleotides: TGTGCCAGCGTCACGGGACAGGCGCACACTGAAGCTTTCTTT. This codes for CASVTGQAHTEAFF.

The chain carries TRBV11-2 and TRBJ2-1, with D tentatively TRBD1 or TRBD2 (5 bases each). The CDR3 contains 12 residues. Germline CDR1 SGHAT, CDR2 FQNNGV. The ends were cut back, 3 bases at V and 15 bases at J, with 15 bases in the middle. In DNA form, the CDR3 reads TGTGCCAGCAGCTTTGGCAGCAGGGACGGGTTCTTC. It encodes CASSFGSRDGFF.

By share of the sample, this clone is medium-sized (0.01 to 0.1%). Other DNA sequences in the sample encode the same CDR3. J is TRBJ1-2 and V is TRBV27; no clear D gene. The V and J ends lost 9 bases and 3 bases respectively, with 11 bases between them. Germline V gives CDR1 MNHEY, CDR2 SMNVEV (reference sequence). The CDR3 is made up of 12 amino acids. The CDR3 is CASVKGYYGYTF. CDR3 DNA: TGTGCCAGTGTGAAAGGCTACTATGGCTACACCTTC.

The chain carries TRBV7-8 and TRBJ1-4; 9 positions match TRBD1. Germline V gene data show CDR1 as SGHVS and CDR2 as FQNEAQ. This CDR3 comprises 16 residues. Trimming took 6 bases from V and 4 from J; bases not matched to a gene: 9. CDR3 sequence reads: CASRRTGGGGNEKLFF. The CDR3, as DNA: TGTGCCAGCAGGCGAACAGGGGGCGGTGGTAATGAAAAACTGTTTTTT.

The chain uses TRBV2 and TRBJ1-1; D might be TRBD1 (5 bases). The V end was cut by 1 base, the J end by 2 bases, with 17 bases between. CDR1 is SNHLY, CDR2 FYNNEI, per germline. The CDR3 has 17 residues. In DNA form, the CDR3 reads TGTGCCAGCAGTGAAGAGGGGACGGTTGTAGGAAACACTGAAGCTTTCTTT. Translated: CASSEEGTVVGNTEAFF. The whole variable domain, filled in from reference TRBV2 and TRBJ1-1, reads EPEVTQTPSHQVTQMGQEVILRCVPISNHLYFYWYRQILGQKVEFLVSFYNNEISEKSEIFDDQFSVERPDGSNFTLKIRSTKLEDSAMYFCASSEEGTVVGNTEAFFGQGTRLTVV.

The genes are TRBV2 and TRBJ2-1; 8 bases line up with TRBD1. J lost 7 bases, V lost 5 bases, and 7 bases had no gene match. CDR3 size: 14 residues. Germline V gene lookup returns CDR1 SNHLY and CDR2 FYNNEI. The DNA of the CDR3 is TGTGCCAGCAGTCTAGTACAGGGGGTTAATGAGCAGTTCTTC. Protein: CASSLVQGVNEQFF.

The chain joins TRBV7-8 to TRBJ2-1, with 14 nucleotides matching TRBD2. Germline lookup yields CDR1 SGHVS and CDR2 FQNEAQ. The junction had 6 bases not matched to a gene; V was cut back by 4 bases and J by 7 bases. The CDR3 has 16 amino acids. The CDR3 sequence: CASSSPGLAGDNEQFF. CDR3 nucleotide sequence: TGTGCCAGCAGCTCTCCGGGACTAGCGGGAGATAATGAGCAGTTCTTC.

CDR3 sequence reads: CASRGTGTPNGYTF. CDR3 nucleotide sequence: TGTGCCAGTAGAGGGACAGGGACACCAAATGGCTACACCTTC. The V gene is TRBV19, the J gene TRBJ1-2, with TRBD1 matching 9 bases. Germline V gives CDR1 LNHDA, CDR2 SQIVND (reference sequence). V lost 6 bases and J lost 6; bases outside the gene matches: 8. The CDR3 extends over 14 amino acids.

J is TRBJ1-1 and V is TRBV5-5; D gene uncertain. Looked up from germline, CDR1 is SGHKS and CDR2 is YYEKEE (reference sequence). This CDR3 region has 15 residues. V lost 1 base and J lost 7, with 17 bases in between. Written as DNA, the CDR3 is TGTGCCAGCAGCTTGAGCTTTCGGACCGGGCATGAAGCTTTCTTT. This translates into CASSLSFRTGHEAFF.

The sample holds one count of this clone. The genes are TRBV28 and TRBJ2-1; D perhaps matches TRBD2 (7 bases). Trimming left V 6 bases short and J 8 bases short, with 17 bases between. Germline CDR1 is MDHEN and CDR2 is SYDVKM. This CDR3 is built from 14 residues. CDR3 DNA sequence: TGTGCCAGCAGGCAGACTAGGGGGAGGGATGAGCAGTTCTTC. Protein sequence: CASRQTRGRDEQFF.

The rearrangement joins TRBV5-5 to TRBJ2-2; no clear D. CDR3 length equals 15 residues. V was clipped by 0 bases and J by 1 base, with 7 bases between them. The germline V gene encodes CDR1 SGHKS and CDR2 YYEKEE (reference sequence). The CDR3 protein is CASSLGGLNTGELFF. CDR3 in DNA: TGTGCCAGCAGCTTGGGGGGATTGAACACCGGGGAGCTGTTTTTT.

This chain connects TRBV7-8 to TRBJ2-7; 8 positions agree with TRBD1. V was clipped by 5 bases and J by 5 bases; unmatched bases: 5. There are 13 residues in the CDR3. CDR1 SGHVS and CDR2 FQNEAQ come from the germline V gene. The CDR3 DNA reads TGTGCCAGCAGCCTACGGACAGGGAACGAGCAGTACTTC. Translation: CASSLRTGNEQYF.

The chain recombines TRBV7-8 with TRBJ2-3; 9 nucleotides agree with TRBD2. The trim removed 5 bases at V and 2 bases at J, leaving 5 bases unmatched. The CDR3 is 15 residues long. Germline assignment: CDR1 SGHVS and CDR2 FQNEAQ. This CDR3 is CASSIGTSSTDTQYF. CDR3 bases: TGTGCCAGCAGCATAGGGACTAGCTCCACAGATACGCAGTATTTT. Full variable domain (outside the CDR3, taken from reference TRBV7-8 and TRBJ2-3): GAGVSQSPRYKVAKRGQDVALRCDPISGHVSLFWYQQALGQGPEFLTYFQNEAQLDKSGLPSDRFFAERPEGSVSTLKIQRTQQEDSAVYLCASSIGTSSTDTQYFGPGTRLTVL.

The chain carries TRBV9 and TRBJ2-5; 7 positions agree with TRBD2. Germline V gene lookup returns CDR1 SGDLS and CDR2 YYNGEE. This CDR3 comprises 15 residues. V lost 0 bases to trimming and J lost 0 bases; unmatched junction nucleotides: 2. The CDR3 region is CASSVGRGNQETQYF. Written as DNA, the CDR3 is TGTGCCAGCAGCGTAGGGCGGGGGAACCAAGAGACCCAGTACTTC.

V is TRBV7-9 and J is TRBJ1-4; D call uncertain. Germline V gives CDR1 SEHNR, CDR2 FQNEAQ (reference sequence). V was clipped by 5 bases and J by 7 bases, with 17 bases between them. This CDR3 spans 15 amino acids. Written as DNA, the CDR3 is TGTGCCAGCAGCCCCCCGATCGGGAGTCGTGAAAAACTGTTTTTT. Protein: CASSPPIGSREKLFF.

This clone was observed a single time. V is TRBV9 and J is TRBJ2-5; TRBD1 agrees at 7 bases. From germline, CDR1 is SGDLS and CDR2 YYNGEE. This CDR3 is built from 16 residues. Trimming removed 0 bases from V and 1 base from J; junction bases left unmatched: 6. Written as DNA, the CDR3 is TGTGCCAGCAGCGTAGCGGGACAGCTCTTCCAAGAGACCCAGTACTTC. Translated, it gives CASSVAGQLFQETQYF.

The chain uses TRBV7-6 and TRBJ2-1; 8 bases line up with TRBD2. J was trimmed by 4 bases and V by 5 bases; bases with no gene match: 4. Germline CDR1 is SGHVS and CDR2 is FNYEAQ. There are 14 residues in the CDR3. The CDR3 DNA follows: TGTGCCAGCAGCCCGGGAGGGGTATACAATGAGCAGTTCTTC. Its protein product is CASSPGGVYNEQFF.

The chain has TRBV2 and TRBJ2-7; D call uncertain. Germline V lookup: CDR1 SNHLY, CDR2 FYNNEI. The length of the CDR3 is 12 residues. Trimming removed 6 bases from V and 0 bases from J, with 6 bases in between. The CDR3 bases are TGTGCCAGCAGCGCCCCCTCCTACGAGCAGTACTTC. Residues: CASSAPSYEQYF. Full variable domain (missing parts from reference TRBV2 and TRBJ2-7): EPEVTQTPSHQVTQMGQEVILRCVPISNHLYFYWYRQILGQKVEFLVSFYNNEISEKSEIFDDQFSVERPDGSNFTLKIRSTKLEDSAMYFCASSAPSYEQYFGPGTRLTVT.

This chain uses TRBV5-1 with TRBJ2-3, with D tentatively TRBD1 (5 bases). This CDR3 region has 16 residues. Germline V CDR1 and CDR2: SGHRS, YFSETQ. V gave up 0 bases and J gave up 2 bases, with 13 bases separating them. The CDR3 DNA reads TGCGCCAGCAGCTTGGATTGGGGCTACCTCACAGATACGCAGTATTTT. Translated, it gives CASSLDWGYLTDTQYF.

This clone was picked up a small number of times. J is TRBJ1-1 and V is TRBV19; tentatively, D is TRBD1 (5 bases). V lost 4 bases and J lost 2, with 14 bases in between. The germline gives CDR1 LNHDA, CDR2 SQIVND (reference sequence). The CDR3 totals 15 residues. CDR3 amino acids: CASSTLTATNTEAFF. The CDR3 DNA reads TGTGCCAGTAGTACGTTGACAGCGACTAACACTGAAGCTTTCTTT.

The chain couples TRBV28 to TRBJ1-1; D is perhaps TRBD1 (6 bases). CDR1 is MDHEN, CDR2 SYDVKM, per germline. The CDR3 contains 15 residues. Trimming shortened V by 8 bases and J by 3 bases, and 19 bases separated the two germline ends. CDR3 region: CASQGHIRRDTEAFF. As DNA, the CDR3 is TGTGCCAGCCAGGGACATATCAGGAGAGACACTGAAGCTTTCTTT. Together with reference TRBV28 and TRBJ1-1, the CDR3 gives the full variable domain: DVKVTQSSRYLVKRTGEKVFLECVQDMDHENMFWYRQDPGLGLRLIYFSYDVKMKEKGDIPEGYSVSREKKERFSLILESASTNQTSMYLCASQGHIRRDTEAFFGQGTRLTVV.

CDR3: CASSQLVLGAGELFF. CDR3 coding DNA: TGTGCCAGCAGCCAACTAGTACTCGGGGCCGGGGAGCTGTTTTTT. J is TRBJ2-2 and V is TRBV7-7, with a possible D match to TRBD2 (5 bases). This CDR3 is 15 amino acids long. Trimming took off 5 bases at V and 6 bases at J, with 16 bases between the two ends. CDR1 SSHAT and CDR2 FNYEAQ come from the germline V gene (reference sequence).

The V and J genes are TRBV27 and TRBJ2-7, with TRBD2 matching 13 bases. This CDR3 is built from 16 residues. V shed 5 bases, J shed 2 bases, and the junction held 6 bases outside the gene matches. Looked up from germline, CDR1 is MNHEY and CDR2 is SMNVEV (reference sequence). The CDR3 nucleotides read TGTGCCAGCAGTCCAAGGGGACTAGCGGGGACCTACGAGCAGTACTTC. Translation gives CASSPRGLAGTYEQYF.